This entry lists 20 T cell receptor beta chains sequenced from one sample in a study of early T cells in non-severe SARS-CoV-2 infection. TCRdb reprocessed the 5' RACE reads via MiXCR and lists one record per CDR3 protein. The table records tens of thousands of distinct CDR3 sequences, 6% to 7% of them present only once. Sequencing input: whole blood. These receptors all stem from an adult who was a healthcare worker with PCR-confirmed SARS-CoV-2 infection or an uninfected control (not recorded which).

V and J are TRBV19 and TRBJ2-3; 8 bases are a match to TRBD2. Germline trimming cut 8 bases from V and 6 bases from J; bases unmatched to any gene: 7. The CDR3 contains 13 residues. Germline lookup yields CDR1 LNHDA and CDR2 SQIVND (reference sequence). The DNA of the CDR3 is TGTGCCAGTCAGGGACTAGGTCTTGATACGCAGTATTTT. It yields the protein CASQGLGLDTQYF.

This clonotype was observed many times. The chain recombines TRBV11-2 with TRBJ2-6; D not certain. The CDR3 totals 15 residues. V shed 2 bases and J shed 4 bases, with 9 bases lying between them. From germline, CDR1 is SGHAT and CDR2 FQNNGV. The CDR3 nucleotides are TGTGCCAGCAGCTTACTGTCACCCGGGGCCAACGTCCTGACTTTC. Amino acids: CASSLLSPGANVLTF.

This clonotype was seen at least ten times. The J gene is TRBJ1-2, the V gene TRBV28, with a weak D call TRBD1 (5 bases). CDR1 MDHEN and CDR2 SYDVKM come from the germline V gene. V was shortened by 7 bases and J by 0 bases, with 12 bases between the two germline ends. There are 14 residues in the CDR3. CDR3 nucleotide sequence: TGTGCCAGCACCCGGGACGGCACTAACTATGGCTACACCTTC. Translating it yields CASTRDGTNYGYTF.

This clonotype has a handful of counts. The J gene is TRBJ2-5, the V gene TRBV2; possibly TRBD1 for D (5 bases). Germline V lookup: CDR1 SNHLY, CDR2 FYNNEI. The CDR3 loop spans 13 amino acids. V was shortened by 2 bases and J by 1 base, with 5 bases between the two germline ends. CDR3 region: CASSETGQETQYF. CDR3 DNA sequence: TGTGCCAGCAGTGAAACAGGCCAAGAGACCCAGTACTTC.

There are many counts of this clonotype. The rearrangement joins TRBV2 to TRBJ2-3; D is uncertain. V was shortened by 4 bases and J by 0 bases, with 17 bases between the two germline ends. The CDR3 length is 17 residues. Germline loops: CDR1 SNHLY, CDR2 FYNNEI. The CDR3 sequence is CASSGASYYVSTDTQYF. As DNA, the CDR3 is TGTGCCAGCAGTGGGGCATCTTACTACGTTAGCACAGATACGCAGTATTTT.

This clonotype has at least ten counts. This chain joins TRBV28 and TRBJ2-3; 8 positions match TRBD1. Germline V CDR1 and CDR2: MDHEN, SYDVKM. J was trimmed by 3 bases and V by 8 bases; bases with no gene match: 7. The CDR3 totals 14 residues. The CDR3 loop is CASETGDGTDTQYF. Here the CDR3 DNA reads TGTGCCAGCGAGACAGGGGATGGGACAGATACGCAGTATTTT.

This clonotype has at least ten counts. The chain couples TRBV20-1 to TRBJ2-5; no firm D call. V lost 4 bases and J lost 5, with 11 bases in between. Germline CDR1 reads DFQATT; CDR2 reads SNEGSKA (reference sequence). This CDR3 has 12 residues. The CDR3 region is CSAIGSGETQYF. Here the CDR3 DNA reads TGCAGTGCTATTGGGTCTGGGGAGACCCAGTACTTC.

At least ten counts were recorded for this clonotype. V usage is TRBV20-1 and J usage is TRBJ2-5, with 12 bases fitting TRBD2. The CDR3 runs 16 residues. With 6 bases clipped from V and 13 bases from J, the junction kept 21 bases outside the gene matches. Per germline, CDR1 DFQATT and CDR2 SNEGSKA (reference sequence). CDR3 sequence: CSALDRARLAGALGYF. In DNA, the CDR3 is TGCAGTGCCCTCGACCGCGCCCGACTAGCGGGAGCCTTAGGGTACTTC.

This clonotype was recorded many times. The J gene is TRBJ1-2, the V gene TRBV10-3, with no clear D. The V end was cut by 3 bases, the J end by 6 bases, with 14 bases between. Germline values: CDR1 ENHRY, CDR2 SYGVKD. The CDR3 spans 14 residues. The CDR3 region is CAISEIRAGHGYTF. The DNA for the CDR3 is TGTGCCATCAGTGAAATTCGGGCAGGACATGGCTACACCTTC.

This clonotype has at least ten counts. This rearrangement joins TRBV6-1 to TRBJ2-1; 13 bases agree with TRBD2. With V trimmed by 6 bases and J by 3 bases, 2 bases remained unmatched. Germline values: CDR1 MNHNS, CDR2 SASEGT. This CDR3 has 15 amino acids. CDR3 sequence (DNA): TGTGCCAGCAGACTAGCGGGAGGGAACTACAATGAGCAGTTCTTC. Residues: CASRLAGGNYNEQFF.

This clonotype was counted at least ten times. The genes are TRBV3-1 and TRBJ1-2; 8 nucleotides match TRBD1. CDR1 and CDR2 from the germline V gene are LGHDT and YNNKEL (reference sequence). V shed 3 bases, J shed 4 bases, and the junction held 4 bases outside the gene matches. This CDR3 region has 14 residues. The CDR3 region is CASSHMDRAYGYTF. The CDR3 coding sequence is TGTGCCAGCAGCCACATGGACAGGGCCTATGGCTACACCTTC.

This clonotype was found a few times. This rearrangement joins TRBV10-3 to TRBJ2-1, with 9 bases fitting TRBD1. CDR1 ENHRY and CDR2 SYGVKD come from the germline V gene. V trimming: 11 bases; J trimming: 9 bases; junction bases outside the gene matches: 11. The CDR3 has 13 residues. Here the CDR3 reads CACGTGLVGEQFF. The CDR3 DNA follows: TGTGCCTGCGGGACAGGGCTAGTAGGTGAGCAGTTCTTC.

This clonotype was observed many times. CDR3 bases: TGTGCCAGCAGTTACCCGAGCGGGGGGGCAGAAAATGAGCAGTTCTTC. Protein sequence: CASSYPSGGAENEQFF. The chain has TRBV6-2 or TRBV6-3 and TRBJ2-1, with 10 bases identical to TRBD2. This CDR3 has 16 residues. Germline V lookup: CDR1 MNHEY, CDR2 SVGEGT. The V gene end was trimmed by 2 bases and the J gene end by 7 bases; junction bases not matched to a gene: 8.

This chain connects TRBV19 to TRBJ2-1, with 7 positions matching TRBD1. The CDR3 contains 17 residues. Germline trimming cut 5 bases from V and 3 bases from J; bases unmatched to any gene: 13. Germline lookup yields CDR1 LNHDA and CDR2 SQIVND (reference sequence). The CDR3 DNA sequence: TGTGCCAGTAGTCCGCGCCAGGGGGTAAAGCTCTACAATGAGCAGTTCTTC. This sequence encodes CASSPRQGVKLYNEQFF.

This clonotype was found a few times. The gene calls are TRBV5-1 and TRBJ2-2; 7 positions agree with TRBD1. Germline V gives CDR1 SGHRS, CDR2 YFSETQ. This CDR3 spans 15 amino acids. After removal of 2 bases from V and 3 bases from J, the junction contained 4 bases not matched to a gene. CDR3 protein: CASSLGDRHTGELFF. The CDR3 bases are TGCGCCAGCAGCTTAGGGGACAGACACACCGGGGAGCTGTTTTTT.

With regard to this clonotype: A much larger clone sits a single nucleotide away, making a read error possible. The chain has TRBV18 and TRBJ2-1; D ambiguous. The CDR3 is 13 amino acids. The V gene lost 2 bases and the J gene lost 6 bases, with 8 bases spanning the gap. Looked up from germline, CDR1 is KGHSH and CDR2 is LQKENI. The CDR3 DNA reads TGTGCCAGCTCACCAGTTATCTTCAATGAGCAGTTCTTC. Protein: CASSPVIFNEQFF.

This chain uses TRBV6-1 with TRBJ2-7; unclear D gene. The CDR3 covers 14 residues. Germline V lookup: CDR1 MNHNS, CDR2 SASEGT. V shed 6 bases and J shed 7 bases, with 19 bases lying between them. The CDR3 DNA reads TGTGCCAGCAGGAGACACCCTCAGACCGGAGAGCAGTACTTC. It specifies CASRRHPQTGEQYF.

This chain uses TRBV19 with TRBJ2-1; 12 bases agree with TRBD2. The CDR3 is 15 residues long. Germline CDR1 is LNHDA and CDR2 is SQIVND (reference sequence). V was pared by 9 bases and J by 0 bases, with 3 bases of the junction left unmatched. The CDR3: CASGLAGSSYNEQFF. DNA of the CDR3: TGTGCCAGCGGACTAGCGGGAAGCTCCTACAATGAGCAGTTCTTC. The complete variable domain, with remaining parts taken from reference TRBV19 and TRBJ2-1, reads DGGITQSPKYLFRKEGQNVTLSCEQNLNHDAMYWYRQDPGQGLRLIYYSQIVNDFQKGDIAEGYSVSREKKESFPLTVTSAQKNPTAFYLCASGLAGSSYNEQFFGPGTRLTVL.

In its sample, this clonotype was seen many times. This rearrangement joins TRBV20-1 to TRBJ2-5; TRBD2 agrees at 9 bases. V lost 6 bases, J lost 5 bases, and 10 bases stayed unmatched. The CDR3 contains 14 residues. CDR1 is DFQATT, CDR2 SNEGSKA, per germline (reference sequence). Here the CDR3 reads CSAGKGLAGETQYF. The CDR3 region has the DNA TGCAGTGCCGGAAAGGGACTAGCTGGGGAGACCCAGTACTTC.

In this sample, this clonotype turned up a few times. The chain has TRBV5-6 and TRBJ2-1; TRBD1 matches 7 bases. With V trimmed by 5 bases and J by 6 bases, 2 bases remained unmatched. There are 12 residues in the CDR3. The germline V gene encodes CDR1 SGHDT and CDR2 YYEEEE. The CDR3 loop reads CASRGQFNEQFF. CDR3 nucleotides: TGTGCCAGCAGGGGACAGTTCAATGAGCAGTTCTTC.